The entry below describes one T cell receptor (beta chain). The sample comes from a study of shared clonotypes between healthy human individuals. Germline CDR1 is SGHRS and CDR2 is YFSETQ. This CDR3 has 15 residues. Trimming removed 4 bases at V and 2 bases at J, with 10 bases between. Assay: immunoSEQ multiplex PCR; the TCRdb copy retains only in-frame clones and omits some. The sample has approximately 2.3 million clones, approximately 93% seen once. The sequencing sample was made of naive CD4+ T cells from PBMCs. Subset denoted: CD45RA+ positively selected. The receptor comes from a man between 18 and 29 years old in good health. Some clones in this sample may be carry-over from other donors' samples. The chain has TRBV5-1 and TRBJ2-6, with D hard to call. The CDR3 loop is CASSAYPAGANVLTF. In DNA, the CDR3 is TGCGCCAGCAGCGCTTACCCCGCTGGGGCCAACGTCCTGACTTTC.